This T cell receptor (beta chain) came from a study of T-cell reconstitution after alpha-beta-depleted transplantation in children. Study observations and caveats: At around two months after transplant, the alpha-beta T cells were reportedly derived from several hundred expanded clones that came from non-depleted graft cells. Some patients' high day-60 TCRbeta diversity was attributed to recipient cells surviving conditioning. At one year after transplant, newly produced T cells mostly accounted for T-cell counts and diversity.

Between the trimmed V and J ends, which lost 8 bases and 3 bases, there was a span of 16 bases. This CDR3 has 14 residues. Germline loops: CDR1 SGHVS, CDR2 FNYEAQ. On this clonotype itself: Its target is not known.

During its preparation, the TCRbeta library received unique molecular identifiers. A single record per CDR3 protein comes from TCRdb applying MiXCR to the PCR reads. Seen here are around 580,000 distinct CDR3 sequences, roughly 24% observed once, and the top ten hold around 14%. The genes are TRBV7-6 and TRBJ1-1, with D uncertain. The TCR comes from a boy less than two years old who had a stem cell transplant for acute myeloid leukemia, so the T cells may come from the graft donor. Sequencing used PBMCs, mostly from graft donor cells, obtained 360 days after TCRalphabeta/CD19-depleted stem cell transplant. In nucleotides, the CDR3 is TGTGCCAGCGGCCGCTACACAGAGGACACTGAAGCTTTCTTT. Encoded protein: CASGRYTEDTEAFF.